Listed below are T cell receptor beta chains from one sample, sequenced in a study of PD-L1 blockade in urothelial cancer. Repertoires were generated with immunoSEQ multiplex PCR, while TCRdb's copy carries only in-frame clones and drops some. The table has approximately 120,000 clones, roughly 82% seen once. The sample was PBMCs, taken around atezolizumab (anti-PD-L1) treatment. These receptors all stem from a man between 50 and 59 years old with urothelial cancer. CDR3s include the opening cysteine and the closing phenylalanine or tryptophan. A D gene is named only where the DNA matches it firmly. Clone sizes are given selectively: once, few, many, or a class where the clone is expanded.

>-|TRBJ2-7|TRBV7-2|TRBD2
CASSLAGTSGSYEQYF
TGTGCCAGCAGCTTAGCCGGGACTAGCGGGAGTTACGAGCAGTACTTC
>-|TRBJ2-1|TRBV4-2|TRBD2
CASSQDLSSGNHEQFF
TGTGCCAGCAGCCAAGACTTATCTAGCGGGAACCATGAGCAGTTCTTC
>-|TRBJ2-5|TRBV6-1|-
CASSEFQFQTQYF
TGTGCCAGCAGTGAATTCCAGTTCCAGACCCAGTACTTC
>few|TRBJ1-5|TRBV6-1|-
CATLRGLGQPQHF
TGTGCCACGTTGCGGGGGCTAGGACAGCCCCAGCATTTT
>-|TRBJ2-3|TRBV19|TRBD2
CASSIQASGLDTQYF
TGTGCCAGTAGTATCCAGGCTAGCGGGCTTGATACGCAGTATTTT
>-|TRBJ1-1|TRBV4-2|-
CASSFQGSGNTEAFF
TGTGCCAGCAGCTTTCAGGGTTCTGGGAACACTGAAGCTTTCTTT
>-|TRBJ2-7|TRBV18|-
CASSPVRSGGAYSEQYF
TGTGCCAGCTCACCCGTTAGGTCGGGGGGCGCGTATTCCGAGCAGTACTTC
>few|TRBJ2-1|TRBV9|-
CASRRNGSGSYNEQFF
TGTGCCAGCAGGAGAAACGGGTCCGGCTCCTACAATGAGCAGTTCTTC
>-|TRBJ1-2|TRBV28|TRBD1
CASSFPPGQGYGYTF
TGTGCCAGCAGTTTCCCCCCGGGACAGGGGTATGGCTACACCTTC
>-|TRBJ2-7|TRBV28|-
CASSGRGQAPYEQYF
TGTGCCAGCAGTGGGAGGGGACAGGCACCCTACGAGCAGTACTTC
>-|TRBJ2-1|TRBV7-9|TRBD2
CASSYPTSGAGILEQFF
TGTGCCAGCAGCTATCCAACTAGCGGGGCGGGGATTCTTGAGCAGTTCTTC
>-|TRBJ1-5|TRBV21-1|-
CARMGTPPGQPQHF
TGTGCCAGGATGGGGACTCCCCCCGGTCAGCCCCAGCATTTT
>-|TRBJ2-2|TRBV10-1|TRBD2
CASSDESSGPTNTGELFF
TGCGCCAGCAGTGATGAGTCTAGCGGGCCTACGAACACCGGGGAGCTGTTTTTT
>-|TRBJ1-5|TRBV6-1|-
CASRQGFENQPQHF
TGTGCCAGCAGGCAGGGATTTGAAAATCAGCCCCAGCATTTT
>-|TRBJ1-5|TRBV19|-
CASSISRSNQPQHF
TGTGCCAGTAGTATATCCCGGAGCAATCAGCCCCAGCATTTT
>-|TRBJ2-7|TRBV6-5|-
CASRSHGLKNEQYF
TGTGCCAGCAGGTCCCATGGGCTAAAGAACGAGCAGTACTTC
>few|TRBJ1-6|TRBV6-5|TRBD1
CASSYSGGHQDSPLHF
TGTGCCAGCAGTTACTCAGGGGGCCATCAGGATTCACCCCTCCACTTT
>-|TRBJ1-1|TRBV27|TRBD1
CASLKRDRWNTEAFF
TGTGCCAGCCTGAAACGGGACAGGTGGAACACTGAAGCTTTCTTT
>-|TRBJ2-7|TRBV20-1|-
CSAAQGHEQYF
TGCAGTGCTGCACAGGGACACGAGCAGTACTTC
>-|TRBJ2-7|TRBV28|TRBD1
CASRRDRPSEQYF
TGTGCCAGTAGACGGGACAGGCCTAGCGAGCAGTACTTC